These 9 T cell receptor beta chains were sequenced from one sample in a study of blood T cell repertoires in COVID-19. Sequencing used immunoSEQ multiplex PCR; TCRdb keeps in-frame clones, though not all of them. The sample has some 110,000 clones; less than 95% are singletons. Sequenced: peripheral blood. Every receptor here comes from a human donor with active COVID-19. The donor label of this sample is uncertain.

The chain combines TRBV27 with TRBJ2-3, with 8 bases matching TRBD2. CDR3 length: 17 residues. Germline V gene data show CDR1 as MNHEY and CDR2 as SMNVEV (reference sequence). The V segment lost 3 bases and the J segment 4 bases; nucleotides outside the gene matches: 12. The CDR3 DNA is TGTGCCAGCAGTTTGCTACCTTTGGAGCGGGGGTCAGATACGCAGTATTTT. It codes for CASSLLPLERGSDTQYF.

This sequence joins TRBV5-6 and TRBJ1-3; D is possibly TRBD1 (6 bases). The CDR3 spans 19 residues. Trimming cost V 2 bases and J 0 bases, with 21 bases left between them. From germline, CDR1 is SGHDT and CDR2 YYEEEE. The CDR3 sequence: CASSLTPFAGAISGNTIYF. CDR3 DNA: TGTGCCAGCAGCTTAACTCCATTCGCAGGGGCGATCTCTGGAAACACCATATATTTT.

This chain uses TRBV11-2 with TRBJ1-4, with TRBD1 matching over 9 bases. With 3 bases clipped from V and 6 bases from J, the junction kept 5 bases outside the gene matches. Germline-derived CDR1 and CDR2 are SGHAT and FQNNGV. The CDR3 is 15 amino acids. Here the CDR3 reads CASSFGTGMHEKLFF. The CDR3 DNA follows: TGTGCCAGCAGCTTCGGGACAGGGATGCATGAAAAACTGTTTTTT.

The V and J genes are TRBV27 and TRBJ2-1, with D perhaps TRBD1 (6 bases). The CDR3 is 15 amino acids. Germline CDR1 and CDR2: MNHEY and SMNVEV (reference sequence). Trimming removed 2 bases at V and 5 bases at J, with 13 bases between. CDR3 amino acids: CASSLLQGTNNEQFF. CDR3 nucleotide sequence: TGTGCCAGCAGTTTACTCCAGGGGACCAACAATGAGCAGTTCTTC.

The rearrangement joins TRBV19 to TRBJ2-2; D uncertain. V was clipped by 10 bases and J by 4 bases, with 10 bases between them. Germline V gene sequence: CDR1 LNHDA, CDR2 SQIVND (reference sequence). This CDR3 is 12 amino acids long. CDR3 residues: CAIQTVTGELFF. CDR3 nucleotide sequence: TGTGCCATCCAAACAGTCACCGGGGAGCTGTTTTTT. Full variable domain (rest looked up from reference TRBV19 and TRBJ2-2): DGGITQSPKYLFRKEGQNVTLSCEQNLNHDAMYWYRQDPGQGLRLIYYSQIVNDFQKGDIAEGYSVSREKKESFPLTVTSAQKNPTAFYLCAIQTVTGELFFGEGSRLTVL.

The CDR3 here is CASSTGLIYGYTF. The CDR3 region has the DNA TGTGCCAGCAGTACGGGACTGATCTATGGCTACACCTTC. The chain links TRBV6-5 to TRBJ1-2, with TRBD1 as a possible D gene (5 bases). V was pared by 5 bases and J by 4 bases, with 11 bases between. The CDR3 totals 13 residues. Per germline, CDR1 MNHEY and CDR2 SVGAGI.

CDR3 bases: TGTGCCAGCAGTTTATTAGCAGAGCCCCAGCATTTT. This sequence encodes CASSLLAEPQHF. The V gene is TRBV28, the J gene TRBJ1-5; D remains unclear. Between the trimmed V and J ends, which lost 1 base and 8 bases, there was a span of 6 bases. There are 12 residues in the CDR3. Germline V gene sequence: CDR1 MDHEN, CDR2 SYDVKM.

The table lists this clone with many counts. V is TRBV29-1 and J is TRBJ1-2; 11 nucleotides agree with TRBD1. V was pared by 7 bases and J by 4 bases, with 5 bases of the junction left unmatched. CDR1 SQVTM and CDR2 ANQGSEA come from the germline V gene. This CDR3 spans 13 amino acids. The CDR3 nucleotides are TGCAGCGCAAGGACAGGGGGCAGCTATGGCTACACCTTC. Protein: CSARTGGSYGYTF.

This clone was seen only once. The rearrangement uses TRBV6-2 or TRBV6-3 and TRBJ2-7; 9 bases are a match to TRBD1. CDR3 length: 15 residues. The germline V gene has CDR1 MNHEY and CDR2 SVGEGT. V lost 4 bases and J lost 4; bases outside the gene matches: 8. Here the CDR3 DNA reads TGTGCCAGCAGTTGGGACAGGGCAACGAGTTACGAGCAGTACTTC. Translated: CASSWDRATSYEQYF.